Below, 4 T cell receptor beta chains from the same sample are listed, as sequenced in a study of molecular identifiers for immune sequencing clone quantification. MiXCR was run by TCRdb on the PCR reads, yielding one entry per CDR3 protein. In the table there are about 640,000 distinct CDR3 sequences, 15% to 20% of which are singletons. Sequenced sample: naive CD8+ T cells from blood, with Jurkat cell RNA spiked in. Described subset: FACS-sorted CD8+CD4-CCR7+CD45RA+ naive T cells. The source of these receptors is a human donor in good health. Some libraries in this study had Jurkat cell RNA spiked in.

In its sample, this clonotype was seen many times. CDR3 sequence reads: CASSLITGGGTEAFF. The CDR3 DNA is TGTGCCAGCAGCTTAATAACGGGGGGGGGTACTGAAGCTTTCTTT. This chain joins TRBV7-2 and TRBJ1-1, with D maybe TRBD1 (5 bases). The V and J ends lost 2 bases and 5 bases respectively, with 15 bases between them. This CDR3 region has 15 residues. Germline V gene sequence: CDR1 SGHTA, CDR2 FQGNSA.

This clonotype was seen ten or more times. The V and J genes are TRBV5-4 and TRBJ2-7; D ambiguous. The CDR3 consists of 14 residues. Germline V lookup: CDR1 SGHNT, CDR2 YYREEE (reference sequence). V gave up 0 bases and J gave up 2 bases, with 9 bases separating them. The chain's CDR3 is CASSLGIAPYEQYF. Here the CDR3 DNA reads TGTGCCAGCAGCTTGGGCATAGCACCCTACGAGCAGTACTTC.

Worth noting for this clonotype: This may arise from a read error, as a much more abundant clone is one base away. The V and J genes are TRBV19 and TRBJ1-1; D call uncertain. V was trimmed by 1 base and J by 3 bases, leaving 12 bases between them. The CDR3 runs 15 residues. Germline CDR1 LNHDA, CDR2 SQIVND (reference sequence). The CDR3 spells CASSIGPHLDTEAFF. CDR3 DNA: TGTGCCAGTAGTATAGGTCCGCACTTGGACACTGAAGCTTTCTTT.

This clonotype was seen ten or more times. The chain uses TRBV20-1 and TRBJ1-1; D is uncertain. Germline CDR1 and CDR2: DFQATT and SNEGSKA (reference sequence). CDR3 size: 13 residues. V was clipped by 4 bases and J by 3 bases, with 12 bases between them. The CDR3 sequence is CSAMGTMDTEAFF. The CDR3, as DNA: TGCAGTGCTATGGGAACTATGGACACTGAAGCTTTCTTT.